The clone carrying this TCR beta chain has at least ten counts. Its antigen is as yet unknown. This entry comes from a study of CD8+CD57+ T cells in acquired aplastic anemia. Study as a whole: Mean yield of DNA from sorted CD4+ and CD8+ cells was approximately 3 ug. Among healthy donors, CD4+ cells averaged around 10 million reads.

CDR1 is SGHDT and CDR2 is YYEEEE in the germline V gene. This CDR3 has 14 amino acids. V lost 0 bases and J lost 3, with 6 bases in between. Genomic DNA, the template, was used for profiling of the TCR beta VDJ and CDR3. Using its own MiXCR run on the reads, TCRdb lists one record per CDR3 protein. The sample comprises some 410,000 distinct CDR3 sequences, 65% to 80% of which are singletons, and approximately 3.9% rests with the top ten. Points from the study as a whole: Patients and controls had in common twenty-nine CD8+ CDR3 sequences. In CD8+ cells, Simpson's diversity showed no significant difference between patients and controls.

The chain carries TRBV5-6 and TRBJ1-4; no clear D gene. Sequencing was performed on sorted CD4+, CD8+, or CD8+CD57+ T cells (not recorded which) from PBMCs. The TCR originated in a human donor in good health, serving as a control. The CDR3 bases are TGTGCCAGCAGCTTGGGGATGGCTAATGAAAAACTGTTTTTT. Translated, it gives CASSLGMANEKLFF.